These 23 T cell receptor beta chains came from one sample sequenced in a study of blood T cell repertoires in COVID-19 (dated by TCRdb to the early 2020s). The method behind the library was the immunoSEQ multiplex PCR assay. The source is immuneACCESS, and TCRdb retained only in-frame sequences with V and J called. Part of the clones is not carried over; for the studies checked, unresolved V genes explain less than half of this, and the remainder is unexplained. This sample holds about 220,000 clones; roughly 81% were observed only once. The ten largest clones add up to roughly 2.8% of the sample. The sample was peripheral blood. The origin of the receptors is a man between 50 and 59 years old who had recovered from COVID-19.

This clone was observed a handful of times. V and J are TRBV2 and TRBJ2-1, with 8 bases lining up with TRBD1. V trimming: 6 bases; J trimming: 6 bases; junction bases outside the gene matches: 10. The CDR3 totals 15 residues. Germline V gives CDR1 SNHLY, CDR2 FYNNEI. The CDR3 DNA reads TGTGCCAGCAGCGGGGCCAGGGGGCTATTCAATGAGCAGTTCTTC. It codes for CASSGARGLFNEQFF.

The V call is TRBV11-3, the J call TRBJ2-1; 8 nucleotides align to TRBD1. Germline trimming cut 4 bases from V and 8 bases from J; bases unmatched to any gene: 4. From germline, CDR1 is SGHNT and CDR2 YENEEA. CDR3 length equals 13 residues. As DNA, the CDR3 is TGTGCCAGCAGCTGGGACAGGACCCATGAGCAGTTCTTC. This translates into CASSWDRTHEQFF.

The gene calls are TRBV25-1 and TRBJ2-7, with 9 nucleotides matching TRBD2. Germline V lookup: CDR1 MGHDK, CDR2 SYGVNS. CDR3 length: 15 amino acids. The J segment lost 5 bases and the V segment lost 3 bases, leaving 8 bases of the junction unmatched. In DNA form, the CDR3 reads TGTGCCAGCAGTGACCCTGCGGGAGGGCCCCACGAGCAGTACTTC. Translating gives CASSDPAGGPHEQYF.

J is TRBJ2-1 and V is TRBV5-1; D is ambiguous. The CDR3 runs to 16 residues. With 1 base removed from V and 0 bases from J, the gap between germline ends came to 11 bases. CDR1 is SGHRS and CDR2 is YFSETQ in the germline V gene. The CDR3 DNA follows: TGCGCCAGCAGCTTGCGGGTCCGAAGCTCCTACAATGAGCAGTTCTTC. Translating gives CASSLRVRSSYNEQFF. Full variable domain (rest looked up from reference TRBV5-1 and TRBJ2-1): KAGVTQTPRYLIKTRGQQVTLSCSPISGHRSVSWYQQTPGQGLQFLFEYFSETQRNKGNFPGRFSGRQFSNSRSEMNVSTLELGDSALYLCASSLRVRSSYNEQFFGPGTRLTVL.

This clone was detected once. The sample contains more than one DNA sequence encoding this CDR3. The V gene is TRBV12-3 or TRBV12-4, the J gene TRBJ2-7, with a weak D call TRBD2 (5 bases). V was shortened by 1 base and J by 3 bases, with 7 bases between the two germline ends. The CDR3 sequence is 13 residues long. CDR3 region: CASSLGGGYEQYF. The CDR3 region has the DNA TGTGCCAGCAGTTTAGGTGGAGGCTACGAGCAGTACTTC.

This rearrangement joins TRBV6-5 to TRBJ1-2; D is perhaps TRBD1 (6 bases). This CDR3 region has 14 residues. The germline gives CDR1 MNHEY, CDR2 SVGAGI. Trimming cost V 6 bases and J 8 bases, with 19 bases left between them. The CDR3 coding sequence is TGTGCCAGCAGGGACAGACCGGGGTCGATGGGCTACACCTTC. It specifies CASRDRPGSMGYTF.

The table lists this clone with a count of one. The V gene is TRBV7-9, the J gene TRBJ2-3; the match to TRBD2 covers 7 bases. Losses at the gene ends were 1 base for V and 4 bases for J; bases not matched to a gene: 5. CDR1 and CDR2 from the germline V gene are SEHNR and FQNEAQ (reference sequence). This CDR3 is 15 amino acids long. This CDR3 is CASSLGAGVADTQYF. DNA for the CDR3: TGTGCCAGCAGCTTAGGGGCGGGAGTAGCAGATACGCAGTATTTT.

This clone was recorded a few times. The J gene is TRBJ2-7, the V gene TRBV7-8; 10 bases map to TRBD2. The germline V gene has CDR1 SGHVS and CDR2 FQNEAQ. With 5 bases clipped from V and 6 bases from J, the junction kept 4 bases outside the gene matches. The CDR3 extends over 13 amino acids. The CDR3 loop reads CASSRAGGVEQYF. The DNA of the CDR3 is TGTGCCAGCAGCCGAGCGGGGGGGGTCGAGCAGTACTTC.

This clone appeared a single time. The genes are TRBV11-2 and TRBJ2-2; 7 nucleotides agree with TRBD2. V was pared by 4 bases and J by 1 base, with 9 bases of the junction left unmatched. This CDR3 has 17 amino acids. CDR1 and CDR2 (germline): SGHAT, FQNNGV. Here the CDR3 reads CASSWPRRGRNTGELFF. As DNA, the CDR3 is TGTGCCAGCAGCTGGCCCCGCCGCGGGAGGAACACCGGGGAGCTGTTTTTT.

CDR3 sequence (DNA): TGCGCCAGCAGTGGGGCCAACTACGAGCAGTACTTC. Protein sequence: CASSGANYEQYF. The genes are TRBV5-1 and TRBJ2-7, with a tentative D call TRBD1 (5 bases). Trimming pared 5 bases from V and 3 bases from J, leaving 9 bases between. This CDR3 is 12 amino acids long. Germline-derived CDR1 and CDR2 are SGHRS and YFSETQ.

In DNA form, the CDR3 reads TGTGCCAGCACGCATAGAGCCGCAGGGGGATCCTACGAGCAGTACTTC. It translates to CASTHRAAGGSYEQYF. The chain recombines TRBV11-2 with TRBJ2-7; 7 bases align to TRBD1. The V gene end was trimmed by 7 bases and the J gene end by 1 base; junction bases not matched to a gene: 13. CDR3 size: 16 residues. CDR1 and CDR2 from the germline V gene are SGHAT and FQNNGV.

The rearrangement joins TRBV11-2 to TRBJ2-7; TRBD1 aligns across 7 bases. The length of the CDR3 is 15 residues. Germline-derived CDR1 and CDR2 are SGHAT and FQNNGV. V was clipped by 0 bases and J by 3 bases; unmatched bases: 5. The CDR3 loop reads CASSLDPTGSYEQYF. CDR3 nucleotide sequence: TGTGCCAGCAGCTTAGACCCGACAGGGAGCTACGAGCAGTACTTC.

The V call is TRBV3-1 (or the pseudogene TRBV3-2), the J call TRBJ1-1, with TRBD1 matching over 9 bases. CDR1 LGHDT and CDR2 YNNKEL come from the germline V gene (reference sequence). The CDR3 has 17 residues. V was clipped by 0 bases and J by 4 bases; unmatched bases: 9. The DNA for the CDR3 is TGTGCCAGCAGCCAAGATGATTGGGGACAGGGCGCCACTGAAGCTTTCTTT. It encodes CASSQDDWGQGATEAFF.

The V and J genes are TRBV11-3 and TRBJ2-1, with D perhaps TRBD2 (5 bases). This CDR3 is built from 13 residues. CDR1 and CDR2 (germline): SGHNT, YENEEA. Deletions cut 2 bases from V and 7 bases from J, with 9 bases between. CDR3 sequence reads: CASSLPGRNEQFF. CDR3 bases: TGTGCCAGCAGCTTACCGGGAAGGAATGAGCAGTTCTTC.

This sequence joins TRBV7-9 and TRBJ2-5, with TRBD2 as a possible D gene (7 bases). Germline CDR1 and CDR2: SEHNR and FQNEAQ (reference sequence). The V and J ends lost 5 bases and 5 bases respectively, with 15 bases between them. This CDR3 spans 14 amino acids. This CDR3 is CASSLRGAVETQYF. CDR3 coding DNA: TGTGCCAGCAGCCTTCGGGGGGCCGTGGAGACCCAGTACTTC.

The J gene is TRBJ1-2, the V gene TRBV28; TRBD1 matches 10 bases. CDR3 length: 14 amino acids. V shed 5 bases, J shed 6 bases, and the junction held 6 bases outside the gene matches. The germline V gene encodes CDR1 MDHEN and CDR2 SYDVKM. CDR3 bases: TGTGCCAGCAGTGCCTTCGGGACAGGGGATGGCTACACCTTC. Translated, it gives CASSAFGTGDGYTF.

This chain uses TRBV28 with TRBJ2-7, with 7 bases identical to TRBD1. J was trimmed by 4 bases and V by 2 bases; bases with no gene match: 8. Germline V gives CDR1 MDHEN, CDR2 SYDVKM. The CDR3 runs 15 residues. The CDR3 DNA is TGTGCCAGCAGTTTAACCGGGACAGCAACTTACGAGCAGTACTTC. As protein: CASSLTGTATYEQYF.

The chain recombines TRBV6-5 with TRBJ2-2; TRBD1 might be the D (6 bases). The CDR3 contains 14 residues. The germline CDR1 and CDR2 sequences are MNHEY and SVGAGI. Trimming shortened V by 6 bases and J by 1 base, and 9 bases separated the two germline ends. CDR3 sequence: CASRPGQNTGELFF. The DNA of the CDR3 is TGTGCCAGCAGACCGGGACAGAACACCGGGGAGCTGTTTTTT.

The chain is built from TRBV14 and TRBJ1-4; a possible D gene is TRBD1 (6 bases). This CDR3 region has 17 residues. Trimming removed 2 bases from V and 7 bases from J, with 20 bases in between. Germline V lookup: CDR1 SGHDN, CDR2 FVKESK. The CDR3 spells CASSQRTGTISAEKLFF. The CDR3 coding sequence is TGTGCCAGCAGCCAACGGACCGGGACAATCTCGGCTGAAAAACTGTTTTTT. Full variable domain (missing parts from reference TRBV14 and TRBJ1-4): EAGVTQFPSHSVIEKGQTVTLRCDPISGHDNLYWYRRVMGKEIKFLLHFVKESKQDESGMPNNRFLAERTGGTYSTLKVQPAELEDSGVYFCASSQRTGTISAEKLFFGSGTQLSVL.

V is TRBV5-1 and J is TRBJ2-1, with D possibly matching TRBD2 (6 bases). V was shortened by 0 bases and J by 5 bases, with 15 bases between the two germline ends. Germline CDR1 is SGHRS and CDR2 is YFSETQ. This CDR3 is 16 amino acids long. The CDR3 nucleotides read TGCGCCAGCAGCTTGGCCCGGGTAGCGGAAGACAATGAGCAGTTCTTC. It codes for CASSLARVAEDNEQFF.

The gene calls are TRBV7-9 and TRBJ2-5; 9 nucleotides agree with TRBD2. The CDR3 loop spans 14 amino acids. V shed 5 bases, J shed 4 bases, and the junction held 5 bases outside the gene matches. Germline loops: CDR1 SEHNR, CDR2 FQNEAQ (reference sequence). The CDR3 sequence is CASSAGLARETQYF. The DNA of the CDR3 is TGTGCCAGCAGCGCCGGACTAGCGAGAGAGACCCAGTACTTC. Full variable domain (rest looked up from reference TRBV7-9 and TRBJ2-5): DTGVSQNPRHKITKRGQNVTFRCDPISEHNRLYWYRQTLGQGPEFLTYFQNEAQLEKSRLLSDRFSAERPKGSFSTLEIQRTEQGDSAMYLCASSAGLARETQYFGPGTRLLVL.

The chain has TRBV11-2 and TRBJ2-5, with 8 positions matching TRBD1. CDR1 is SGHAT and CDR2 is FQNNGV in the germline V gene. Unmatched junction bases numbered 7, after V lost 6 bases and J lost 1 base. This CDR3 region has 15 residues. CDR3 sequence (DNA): TGTGCCAGCAGTTACAGGGGGTTTATCCAAGAGACCCAGTACTTC. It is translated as CASSYRGFIQETQYF. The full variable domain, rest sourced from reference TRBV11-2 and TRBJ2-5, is EAGVAQSPRYKIIEKRQSVAFWCNPISGHATLYWYQQILGQGPKLLIQFQNNGVVDDSQLPKDRFSAERLKGVDSTLKIQPAKLEDSAVYLCASSYRGFIQETQYFGPGTRLLVL.

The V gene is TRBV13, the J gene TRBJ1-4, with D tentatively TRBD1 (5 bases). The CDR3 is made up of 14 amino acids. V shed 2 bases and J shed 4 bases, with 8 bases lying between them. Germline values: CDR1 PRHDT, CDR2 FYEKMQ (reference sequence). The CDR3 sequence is CASSLRGGNEKLFF. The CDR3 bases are TGTGCCAGCAGCTTAAGGGGAGGTAATGAAAAACTGTTTTTT.